This T cell receptor beta chain is drawn from a study of blood T cell repertoires in COVID-19. Germline CDR1 is LGHDT and CDR2 is YNNKEL (reference sequence). The V end lost 0 bases, the J end lost 5 bases, and 13 bases lay between the germline ends. The CDR3 runs to 15 residues. Here immunoSEQ multiplex PCR was the method, and the copy in TCRdb shows in-frame clones only, minus some. This repertoire shows about 100,000 clones, almost 80% found once; its top ten account for 12%. This receptor was obtained from a woman in her sixties or seventies with acute or convalescent COVID-19. The chain has TRBV3-1 (or the pseudogene TRBV3-2) and TRBJ2-5, with D hard to call. Material: peripheral blood. This chain's CDR3 is CASSQDLLPRETQYF. In DNA, the CDR3 is TGTGCCAGCAGCCAAGATCTACTACCAAGGGAGACCCAGTACTTC.